The clone carrying this T cell receptor (beta chain) was recorded a few times. One entry per CDR3 protein results from TCRdb running MiXCR on the 5' RACE reads. Here the sample spans some 570,000 distinct CDR3 sequences, about 20% being singletons. This sample stems from a study of identical twins. Trimming took off 6 bases at V and 5 bases at J, with 10 bases between the two ends. Germline assignment: CDR1 SNHLY and CDR2 FYNNEI. CDR3 length equals 13 residues. The same sample was also studied in work on yellow fever vaccine responses in identical twins. That study adds: Twins reportedly mounted vaccine T cell responses that seemed partly convergent, partly personalized.

The chain links TRBV2 to TRBJ2-2; a possible D gene is TRBD2 (6 bases). Sequencing was performed on CD4+ T cells sorted from blood. The receptor's source is a woman in her late teens or twenties in good health. For the CDR3, the DNA is TGTGCCAGCAGGGGGCGGGGTACCGGGGAGCTGTTTTTT. Its protein is CASRGRGTGELFF.